The 12 T cell receptor beta chains given below trace back to one sample, sequenced in a study of blood T cell repertoires in COVID-19. TCRdb's table, derived via immunoSEQ multiplex PCR, lists solely in-frame clones and lacks some. The table has fewer than 250,000 clones, approximately 86% seen once. Sequences were obtained from peripheral blood. These TCRs come from a human donor in a cohort sampled during active COVID-19.

The V and J genes are TRBV18 and TRBJ1-1; TRBD1 is a possible D gene (5 bases). Germline V lookup: CDR1 KGHSH, CDR2 LQKENI. V was cut by 3 bases and J by 1 base, with 6 bases left in between. This CDR3 spans 13 amino acids. CDR3 DNA sequence: TGTGCCAGCTCACCGCAGGGGAACACTGAAGCTTTCTTT. This encodes CASSPQGNTEAFF.

In its sample, this clone was seen many times. The chain uses TRBV7-2 and TRBJ2-4; D might be TRBD1 (6 bases). The germline V gene has CDR1 SGHTA and CDR2 FQGNSA. This CDR3 has 13 residues. Trimming removed 5 bases at V and 8 bases at J, with 13 bases between. The CDR3 sequence is CASSRYKGDIQYF. The CDR3 region has the DNA TGTGCCAGCAGCAGGTATAAGGGGGACATTCAGTACTTC.

The J gene is TRBJ2-2, the V gene TRBV24-1; D perhaps matches TRBD1 (5 bases). Trimming left V 5 bases short and J 5 bases short, with 23 bases between. Germline lookup yields CDR1 KGHDR and CDR2 SFDVKD. The CDR3 is 18 amino acids. CDR3 sequence (DNA): TGTGCCACCAGTGGCGGCCGCCTCAGGGATCCTTCGACCGGGGAGCTGTTTTTT. Translation: CATSGGRLRDPSTGELFF.

The rearrangement joins TRBV11-3 to TRBJ2-7; maybe TRBD2 (5 bases). Trimming took off 0 bases at V and 3 bases at J, with 21 bases between the two ends. This CDR3 is 18 amino acids long. The germline gives CDR1 SGHNT, CDR2 YENEEA. The CDR3 nucleotides are TGTGCCAGCAGCTTAGATCGCGGGCCGGGGAAGCCTTACTACGAGCAGTACTTC. Translating gives CASSLDRGPGKPYYEQYF.

The V and J genes are TRBV30 and TRBJ1-5; 8 nucleotides agree with TRBD1. This CDR3 comprises 16 residues. Germline CDR1 is GTSNPN and CDR2 is SVGIG (reference sequence). V lost 2 bases, J lost 2 bases, and 8 bases stayed unmatched. CDR3 in amino acids: CAWSTLRGPGNQPQHF. The CDR3 DNA follows: TGTGCCTGGAGTACCCTCAGGGGGCCTGGCAATCAGCCCCAGCATTTT.

This chain joins TRBV6-5 and TRBJ2-3; possibly TRBD1 for D (5 bases). Trimming left V 2 bases short and J 0 bases short, with 9 bases between. The length of the CDR3 is 15 residues. CDR1 and CDR2 from the germline V gene are MNHEY and SVGAGI. The CDR3 here is CASSYGQGSTDTQYF. CDR3 coding DNA: TGTGCCAGCAGTTACGGGCAGGGTAGCACAGATACGCAGTATTTT.

This clone turned up a few times. This sequence joins TRBV2 and TRBJ1-1; D possibly corresponds to TRBD1 (5 bases). V was trimmed by 2 bases and J by 1 base, leaving 11 bases between them. CDR3 length: 15 residues. Looked up from germline, CDR1 is SNHLY and CDR2 is FYNNEI. CDR3 sequence reads: CASSEKEQGNTEAFF. As DNA, the CDR3 is TGTGCCAGCAGTGAAAAAGAGCAGGGGAACACTGAAGCTTTCTTT. Filled out from reference TRBV2 and TRBJ1-1, the complete variable domain reads EPEVTQTPSHQVTQMGQEVILRCVPISNHLYFYWYRQILGQKVEFLVSFYNNEISEKSEIFDDQFSVERPDGSNFTLKIRSTKLEDSAMYFCASSEKEQGNTEAFFGQGTRLTVV.

The CDR3 DNA is TGTGCCAGCAGTTTAGGACAGCCCAACACCGGGGAGCTGTTTTTT. Translation gives CASSLGQPNTGELFF. The chain couples TRBV28 to TRBJ2-2, with D perhaps TRBD1 (6 bases). V was pared by 2 bases and J by 2 bases, with 9 bases between. CDR1 and CDR2 (germline): MDHEN, SYDVKM. This CDR3 contains 15 residues. The full variable domain, with the rest looked up from reference TRBV28 and TRBJ2-2, is DVKVTQSSRYLVKRTGEKVFLECVQDMDHENMFWYRQDPGLGLRLIYFSYDVKMKEKGDIPEGYSVSREKKERFSLILESASTNQTSMYLCASSLGQPNTGELFFGEGSRLTVL.

The rearrangement uses TRBV10-3 and TRBJ2-1, with TRBD2 matching 9 bases. The V gene end was trimmed by 0 bases and the J gene end by 4 bases; junction bases not matched to a gene: 4. The CDR3 is 16 amino acids. Germline V gene sequence: CDR1 ENHRY, CDR2 SYGVKD. CDR3 residues: CAISESETSGYNEQFF. The CDR3 DNA follows: TGTGCCATCAGTGAGTCTGAGACTAGCGGATACAATGAGCAGTTCTTC.

This clone was seen a single time. The genes are TRBV5-1 and TRBJ2-3, with D perhaps TRBD1 (6 bases). Trimming left V 4 bases short and J 5 bases short, with 11 bases between. Germline V gene data show CDR1 as SGHRS and CDR2 as YFSETQ. This CDR3 spans 13 amino acids. The CDR3 protein is CASSPRQEDTQYF. In DNA, the CDR3 is TGCGCCAGCAGCCCCCGACAGGAAGATACGCAGTATTTT.

The V call is TRBV7-5, the J call TRBJ1-1; TRBD1 is taken as the D call from the table, unchecked against the DNA. TRBV7-5 is termed a pseudogene. CDR3 size: 13 residues. The CDR3, as DNA: TGTGCCAGAGACTATGCAGGGGGCACTGAAGCTTTCTTT. Protein sequence: CARDYAGGTEAFF.

The rearrangement links TRBV4-1 to TRBJ1-2; no firm D call. The CDR3 totals 16 residues. CDR1 is MGHRA, CDR2 YSYEKL, per germline. The V end lost 0 bases, the J end lost 2 bases, and 13 bases lay between the germline ends. CDR3 nucleotide sequence: TGCGCCAGCAGCCAAGAAATGAGGACTGTCAACTATGGCTACACCTTC. Translated, it gives CASSQEMRTVNYGYTF.